Listed below are T cell receptor beta chains from one sample, sequenced in a study of CD8+ T cells in alopecia areata. Assay used: immunoSEQ multiplex PCR; TCRdb lists only in-frame clones, some missing. The table shows 270,000 or so clones, with roughly 64% occurring only once. The sequenced sample was CD4+ T cells sorted from blood, obtained at week 24, from a patient treated with tofacitinib. The receptors originated from a human donor with alopecia areata. Both conserved end residues are part of each CDR3. D genes are given only for firm matches. Rows may omit the clone size; those that give it use once, few, many or a size class.

>-|TRBV7-9|TRBJ2-3|16|-
TGTGCCAGCAGCCTCCCCCCTTGGGGGGCGTCAGATACGCAGTATTTT
CASSLPPWGASDTQYF
>-|TRBV29-1|TRBJ2-3|15|-
TGCAGCGTTGTCGGTGGAGGCCTTGGCACAGATACGCAGTATTTT
CSVVGGGLGTDTQYF
>TRBD2|TRBV10-3|TRBJ2-3|16|-
TGTGCCATCAGTGAGGGCCTAGCGGGGATAACAGATACGCAGTATTTT
CAISEGLAGITDTQYF
>TRBD2|TRBV27|TRBJ2-5|17|-
TGTGCCAGCAGTTTATCCCCTAGCGGGGGACCTCAAGAGACCCAGTACTTC
CASSLSPSGGPQETQYF
>TRBD2|TRBV5-4|TRBJ2-6|16|-
TGTGCCAGCAGCTTGGGGGGACTATCTGGGGCCAACGTCCTGACTTTC
CASSLGGLSGANVLTF
>-|TRBV7-9|TRBJ2-7|13|-
TGTGCCAGCAGCTACGGAGGGACCTACGAGCAGTACTTC
CASSYGGTYEQYF
>-|TRBV2|TRBJ2-5|14|-
TGTGCCAGCAGTGAAGAGGTCTTACCAGAGACCCAGTACTTC
CASSEEVLPETQYF
>-|TRBV25-1|TRBJ1-5|14|-
TGTGCCAGCAGTGGCTACTATAGCAATCAGCCCCAGCATTTT
CASSGYYSNQPQHF
>-|TRBV29-1|TRBJ2-1|12|-
TGCAGCGTTTCAGGGTATGGGAATGAGCAGTTCTTC
CSVSGYGNEQFF
>-|TRBV30|TRBJ2-3|13|few
TGTGCCTGGAGTGTTACCGGGGGAGATACGCAGTATTTT
CAWSVTGGDTQYF
>TRBD2|TRBV9|TRBJ2-3|16|-
TGTGCCAGCAGCGTGGGGAGACTAGCGGGGGCCGATACGCAGTATTTT
CASSVGRLAGADTQYF
>-|TRBV30|TRBJ2-7|13|-
TGTGCCCAGGGCAGTGGGGTCTCCTACGAGCAGTACTTC
CAQGSGVSYEQYF
>-|TRBV29-1|TRBJ2-7|11|-
TGCAGCGCCGGGACTTCCTACGAGCAGTACTTC
CSAGTSYEQYF
>-|TRBV29-1|TRBJ1-2|15|-
TGCAGCGTCCCTCCAGTCACGGGTCCTAACTATGGCTACACCTTC
CSVPPVTGPNYGYTF
>TRBD1|TRBV29-1|TRBJ1-2|15|-
TGCAGCGTTAGGGGGACAGGAGTAATTAACTATGGCTACACCTTC
CSVRGTGVINYGYTF
>-|TRBV25-1|TRBJ2-7|11|few
TGTGCCAGTTGCAGGGGTCACGAGCAGTACTTC
CASCRGHEQYF
>-|TRBV5-1|TRBJ2-5|14|once
TGCGCCAGCAGCTTTGGTCCCCTTAAAGAGACCCAGTACTTC
CASSFGPLKETQYF